This is a list of T cell receptor beta chains from one sample in a study of blood T cell repertoires in COVID-19. Here immunoSEQ multiplex PCR was the method, and the copy in TCRdb shows in-frame clones only, minus some. Altogether tens of thousands of clones are present, 88% being singletons, with the ten largest covering roughly a tenth. The source material was PBMCs or T cells enriched from blood (not recorded which). These receptors came from a woman between 40 and 55 years old who had recovered from COVID-19. Both conserved end residues are trimmed from each CDR3.

>TRBJ1-6|TRBV7-9
ASSLEGDSPLH
>TRBJ2-7|TRBV11-1
ASSLGGAVREQY
>TRBJ1-2|TRBV9
ASSAPGTGQYGYT
>TRBJ2-7|TRBV13
ASSYRDSSTNEQY
>TRBJ2-7|TRBV5-1
ASSPRTGTGYEQY
>TRBJ2-4|TRBV7-2
ASSLMGTSVIQY
>TRBJ1-2|TRBV10-3
AISDPSGTDYGYT
>TRBJ2-3|TRBV19
ASSPRTGTDTQY
>TRBJ1-2|TRBV28
ASALEGPTYGYT
>TRBJ2-2|TRBV7-3
ASSPRGSGGASTGELF
>TRBJ2-3|TRBV13
ASSFSGTSGGDTQY
>TRBJ1-4|TRBV6-8
ATPGQENEKLF
>TRBJ1-1|TRBV18
ASSPLAGLVLNTEAF
>TRBJ2-2|TRBV7-8
ASSQQGADTGELF
>TRBJ1-1|TRBV3-1/TRBV3-2
ASSQDLLRVTEAF
>TRBJ1-5|TRBV7-6
ASSLAIGGTNQPQH
>TRBJ2-1|TRBV5-1
ASSRTSGTTYNEQF
>TRBJ2-4|TRBV3-1/TRBV3-2
ASSQDRGLLAKNIQY
>TRBJ1-5|TRBV25-1
ASTDRGNQPQH
>TRBJ2-7|TRBV18
ASSWDRVYEQY
>TRBJ2-5|TRBV11-1
ASRVGTGKETQY
>TRBJ1-2|TRBV6-5
AAVRQGNGYT
>TRBJ1-2|TRBV15
ATSRALDSYGYT
>TRBJ2-4|TRBV21-1
ASSKVPPTKNIQY
>TRBJ2-7|TRBV7-3
ASSPDLGDEQY
>TRBJ2-1|TRBV5-5
ASSLLATSGGSEQF
>TRBJ2-7|TRBV7-9
ASSFGKGQGSHEQY
>TRBJ2-1|TRBV9
ASSASGGPYNEQF
>TRBJ2-7|TRBV5-4
ASSRLGDEQY
>TRBJ2-1|TRBV5-1
ASSPLGSGEQF
>TRBJ1-5|TRBV19
ASNPLTSHNQPQH
>TRBJ2-1|TRBV5-1
ASSFWGGNHNEQF
>TRBJ2-7|TRBV19
ASSFTGDYEQY
>TRBJ2-2|TRBV1
TSSQDQARLGLTGELF
>TRBJ1-6|TRBV21-1
ARAELNSPLH
>TRBJ1-1|TRBV12-3/TRBV12-4
ASSLRGSTEAF
>TRBJ2-7|TRBV4-1
ASSQGRATHEQY
>TRBJ1-4|TRBV10-1
ASGTGTGVNEKLF
>TRBJ1-2|TRBV5-5
ASSPDSGGYGYT
>TRBJ1-3|TRBV9
ASSVGQGKENTIY
>TRBJ1-3|TRBV7-6
ASSLASAGSGNTIY
>TRBJ2-2|TRBV2
ASSRDTGELF
>TRBJ2-1|TRBV6-4
ASSDSVRGAHNEQF
>TRBJ2-7|TRBV5-1
ASSWGQGVSSYEQY
>TRBJ1-2|TRBV18
ASSETGVYDYGYT
>TRBJ2-7|TRBV7-2
ASSFEGGVSEQY
>TRBJ2-3|TRBV5-1
ASSLEGGAVTDTQY
>TRBJ1-2|TRBV6-5
ASSYSTDNYGYT
>TRBJ2-3|TRBV5-6
ASSLELRAQTDTQY
>TRBJ1-2|TRBV5-4
ASSTETNNYGYT
>TRBJ2-1|TRBV5-1
ASSTGTSGGALYNEQF
>TRBJ2-7|TRBV3-1/TRBV3-2
ASSRHRGAYEQY
>TRBJ1-6|TRBV4-2
ASSAESGTGNSPLH
>TRBJ2-7|TRBV6-5
ASSYRQSSYEQY
>TRBJ2-7|TRBV6-5
ASSYTSGGSYEQY
>TRBJ1-3|TRBV14
ASSQVPGKNTIY
>TRBJ2-1|TRBV3-1/TRBV3-2
ASSKLAGDENEQF
>TRBJ1-2|TRBV5-6
ASSFLTGTTVNYGYT
>TRBJ2-5|TRBV18
ASSPFAGTAAEETQY